The 31 T cell receptor beta chains given below trace back to one sample, sequenced in a study of blood T cells in healthy people across ages. Then a second PCR, running roughly 7 to 11 cycles, was carried out with a sample-barcoded 5' primer and a J-beta primer mix. A single record per CDR3 protein comes from TCRdb applying MiXCR to the 5' RACE reads. The sample lists more than 800,000 distinct CDR3 sequences, 29% occurring once. The specimen sequenced was blood. The receptors were sampled from a woman older than 75 in good health.

This chain links TRBV20-1 with TRBJ2-5; TRBD2 matches 8 bases. CDR3 length: 13 residues. From germline, CDR1 is DFQATT and CDR2 SNEGSKA (reference sequence). V lost 1 base to trimming and J lost 11 bases; unmatched junction nucleotides: 9. CDR3 sequence (DNA): TGCAGTGCTAGAGCCTCCGGAGGCGGGGGGCAGTACTTC. Its translation is CSARASGGGGQYF.

This clonotype was detected ten times or more. This chain uses TRBV4-3 with TRBJ1-2; 7 positions agree with TRBD1. CDR1 LGHNA and CDR2 YSLEER come from the germline V gene. This CDR3 region has 15 residues. The V and J ends lost 2 bases and 2 bases, in that order; junction bases with no gene match: 5. CDR3: CASSQSSTGNYGYTF. The CDR3 DNA reads TGCGCCAGCAGCCAATCCTCGACAGGGAACTATGGCTACACCTTC.

About this clonotype itself: This sequence may be a read error, since a much larger clone differs from it by one base. This chain joins TRBV12-3 or TRBV12-4 and TRBJ1-1; 7 positions match TRBD1. This CDR3 spans 13 amino acids. The CDR3 loop reads CASTRDRDTKAFF. In DNA form, the CDR3 reads TGTGCCAGCACACGCGACAGGGACACTAAAGCTTTCTTT.

The CDR3 sequence is CASRRGQVRGYTF. Here the CDR3 DNA reads TGTGCCAGCAGACGAGGACAGGTTAGAGGCTACACCTTC. This rearrangement joins TRBV6-5 to TRBJ1-2; the match to TRBD1 covers 7 bases. The germline CDR1 and CDR2 sequences are MNHEY and SVGAGI. The CDR3 loop spans 13 amino acids. Trimming at V came to 6 bases and at J to 8 bases, leaving 9 bases not matched to a gene.

This clonotype has only a few counts. The V and J genes are TRBV6-2 or TRBV6-3 and TRBJ1-6, with D possibly TRBD1 on 6 matching bases. Germline V lookup: CDR1 MNHEY, CDR2 SVGEGT. V lost 8 bases and J lost 11, with 16 bases in between. This CDR3 region has 13 residues. The CDR3 bases are TGTGCCAGCGCGGGACACACTTTCGCACCCCTCCACTTT. This encodes CASAGHTFAPLHF.

This clonotype was detected once. Germline and junction disagree at one end, which may indicate a read error. The chain employs TRBV3-1 and TRBJ1-6, with a tentative D call TRBD1 (5 bases). Germline V gene sequence: CDR1 LGHDT, CDR2 YNNKEL (reference sequence). This CDR3 spans 15 amino acids. The CDR3 is CASSQSGTYNSLLHF. The CDR3 coding sequence is TGTGCCAGCAGCCAGTCCGGGACTTATAATTCACTCCTCCACTTT.

This clonotype was counted at least ten times. This rearrangement joins TRBV7-9 to TRBJ2-7, with a tentative D call TRBD1 (6 bases). Germline CDR1 and CDR2: SEHNR and FQNEAQ (reference sequence). CDR3 length: 14 residues. Trimming stripped 7 bases from V and 6 bases from J, with 19 bases between. The CDR3 DNA reads as TGTGCCAGCACCGGCTCCGGGACATCAGGCGAGCAGTACTTC. Its protein product is CASTGSGTSGEQYF.

This clonotype was seen a few times. A read error may be the cause here, since a much bigger clone is one base away. V and J are TRBV14 and TRBJ2-1; weak D call: TRBD1 (6 bases). The J call may be faulty, since TRBJ2-7 better matches the DNA end. Germline lookup yields CDR1 SGHDN and CDR2 FVKESK. This CDR3 has 15 amino acids. This CDR3 is CASSPDSYPYNEQYF. The CDR3 bases are TGTGCCAGCAGCCCGGACAGTTACCCTTACAATGAGCAGTACTTC.

With respect to this clonotype: A single base separates this from a much larger clone, so it may be a read error. The chain couples TRBV20-1 to TRBJ2-6; D remains unclear. V lost 5 bases, J lost 0 bases, and 8 bases lay in between. CDR3 length equals 14 residues. The V gene's germline CDR1 is DFQATT and CDR2 SNEGSKA (reference sequence). CDR3 bases: TGCAGTGCTCTAACAGACTCTGGGGCCAACGTCCTGACTTTC. Amino acid sequence: CSALTDSGANVLTF.

This clonotype was recorded at least ten times. This sequence joins TRBV6-5 and TRBJ2-3; tentatively, D is TRBD1 (5 bases). With 0 bases removed from V and 1 base from J, the gap between germline ends came to 8 bases. Germline loops: CDR1 MNHEY, CDR2 SVGAGI. CDR3 size: 15 residues. The CDR3 loop reads CASSYSRQRTDTQYF. The CDR3 coding sequence is TGTGCCAGCAGTTACTCGAGACAGCGCACAGATACGCAGTATTTT.

This clonotype was detected only a few times. This sequence joins TRBV11-3 and TRBJ1-5; tentatively, D is TRBD1 (5 bases). The CDR3 runs 14 residues. Germline-derived CDR1 and CDR2 are SGHNT and YENEEA. V was pared by 1 base and J by 8 bases, with 12 bases between. The CDR3 DNA reads TGTGCCAGCAGCTTAGTTCAGGGACTAAAGCCCCAGCATTTT. Translated: CASSLVQGLKPQHF. Full variable domain (remainder filled in from reference TRBV11-3 and TRBJ1-5): EAGVVQSPRYKIIEKKQPVAFWCNPISGHNTLYWYLQNLGQGPELLIRYENEEAVDDSQLPKDRFSAERLKGVDSTLKIQPAELGDSAVYLCASSLVQGLKPQHFGDGTRLSIL.

The V gene is TRBV12-3 or TRBV12-4, the J gene TRBJ2-7; 8 bases fit TRBD1. Unmatched junction bases numbered 6, after V lost 6 bases and J lost 5 bases. This CDR3 is 13 amino acids long. The CDR3 loop is CASRQGGRHEQYF. The CDR3 region has the DNA TGTGCCAGCAGACAGGGGGGCCGTCACGAGCAGTACTTC.

With regard to this clonotype: This likely comes from a read error, as the CDR3 has no conserved phenylalanine or tryptophan at its end. This chain uses TRBV7-2 with TRBJ1-5; TRBD1 matches at 7 bases. This CDR3 region has 14 residues. In germline, CDR1 is SGHTA, CDR2 FQGNSA. Losses at the gene ends were 5 bases for V and 4 bases for J; bases not matched to a gene: 5. Here the CDR3 DNA reads TGTGCCAGCAGCAAACAGGGGCTTAATCAGCCCCAGCATCTT. This gives the protein CASSKQGLNQPQHL.

This clonotype was counted a few times. The chain is built from TRBV12-3 or TRBV12-4 and TRBJ1-4, with D unclear. The CDR3 is 12 amino acids. Trimming pared 6 bases from V and 8 bases from J, leaving 10 bases between. The CDR3 coding sequence is TGTGCCAGCAGGCAAGAAGGGGAAAAACTGTTTTTT. Protein sequence: CASRQEGEKLFF.

Worth noting for this clonotype: Since a much larger clone is just one base distant, this may be a read error. This sequence joins TRBV7-2 and TRBJ2-5; D unresolved. The CDR3 consists of 16 residues. Germline CDR1 reads SGHTA; CDR2 reads FQGNSA. CDR3 DNA: TGTGCCAACAGCTTAGTTGCCGCGATGGGGCAAGAGACCCAGTACTTC. Translating it yields CANSLVAAMGQETQYF.

This clonotype was observed at least ten times. The V and J genes are TRBV27 and TRBJ2-1, with a tentative D call TRBD1 (5 bases). The germline V gene encodes CDR1 MNHEY and CDR2 SMNVEV (reference sequence). Trimming took 4 bases from V and 7 from J, leaving 14 bases between them. The CDR3 consists of 14 residues. The DNA for the CDR3 is TGTGCCAGCAGTTCTTCTAGGGGAAGGAATGAGCAGTTCTTC. Protein sequence: CASSSSRGRNEQFF.

The chain recombines TRBV12-3 or TRBV12-4 with TRBJ1-1; 8 nucleotides agree with TRBD1. V trimming: 6 bases; J trimming: 0 bases; junction bases outside the gene matches: 9. This CDR3 spans 16 amino acids. The CDR3 protein is CASRPAGTGMNTEAFF. The CDR3 DNA sequence: TGTGCCAGCAGGCCCGCCGGGACAGGAATGAACACTGAAGCTTTCTTT.

V gene TRBV29-1 combines with J gene TRBJ1-3, with a tentative D call TRBD1 (6 bases). There are 13 residues in the CDR3. Per the germline V gene, CDR1 is SQVTM and CDR2 is ANQGSEA. V lost 3 bases and J lost 4, with 10 bases in between. The CDR3 nucleotides read TGCAGCGTTGACGGGGGGCTCGGAAACACCATATATTTT. Amino acids: CSVDGGLGNTIYF.

The chain is built from TRBV7-9 and TRBJ2-7, with unresolved D. Trimming took off 11 bases at V and 2 bases at J, with 16 bases between the two ends. From germline, CDR1 is SEHNR and CDR2 FQNEAQ (reference sequence). This CDR3 has 13 amino acids. The CDR3 loop reads CAAEGQFTYEQYF. As DNA, the CDR3 is TGTGCCGCCGAAGGGCAATTTACCTACGAGCAGTACTTC.

This clonotype was seen only a few times. This may stem from a read error, because a much larger clone lies one nucleotide away. The chain joins TRBV7-2 to TRBJ2-1; D gene uncertain. The CDR3 has 14 residues. Looked up from germline, CDR1 is SGHTA and CDR2 is FQGNSA. CDR3 loop: CASSLETIYDEQFF. In nucleotides, the CDR3 is TGTGCCAGCAGCTTAGAGACGATCTACGATGAGCAGTTCTTC.

A few counts support this clonotype. The chain is built from TRBV6-2 or TRBV6-3 and TRBJ1-1, with D maybe TRBD1 (5 bases). There are 13 residues in the CDR3. The V end was cut by 0 bases, the J end by 9 bases, with 11 bases between. Germline lookup yields CDR1 MNHEY and CDR2 SVGEGT. CDR3 bases: TGTGCCAGCAGTTACTCGCCGAGGACAAAAGCTTTCTTT. Amino acids: CASSYSPRTKAFF.

This clonotype was observed a handful of times. The chain links TRBV5-5 to TRBJ1-1, with D perhaps matching TRBD1 (6 bases). The CDR3 is made up of 16 amino acids. Germline CDR1 SGHKS, CDR2 YYEKEE (reference sequence). The germline V and J ends were trimmed by 0 bases and 3 bases, with 15 bases remaining between them. The CDR3 DNA sequence: TGTGCCAGCAGCTTGGGTAGGGGGGGGGTCGACACTGAAGCTTTCTTT. Protein: CASSLGRGGVDTEAFF.

This chain links TRBV14 with TRBJ1-1; the D gene is possibly TRBD1 (5 bases). The V gene lost 4 bases and the J gene lost 1 base, with 13 bases spanning the gap. The germline gives CDR1 SGHDN, CDR2 FVKESK. This CDR3 is built from 15 residues. For the CDR3, the DNA is TGTGCCAGCAGCCGTCGACAGACTACGAACACTGAAGCTTTCTTT. This encodes CASSRRQTTNTEAFF.

The chain is built from TRBV7-2 and TRBJ2-7, with D perhaps matching TRBD1 or TRBD2 (6 bases each). Germline CDR1 SGHTA, CDR2 FQGNSA. The CDR3 totals 17 residues. V was pared by 5 bases and J by 7 bases, with 27 bases between. CDR3 DNA sequence: TGTGCCAGCAGCGAGAGTGGTTCCGGGGGCCCCTACAATGAGCAGTACTTC. This codes for CASSESGSGGPYNEQYF.

Notes on this clonotype: A much more abundant neighbour one base away suggests this may be a read error. The chain links TRBV6-2 or TRBV6-3 to TRBJ2-1; weak D call: TRBD2 (5 bases). This CDR3 is built from 15 residues. CDR1 and CDR2 (germline): MNHEY, SVGEGT. CDR3 DNA sequence: TGTGCCAGCAAAACCCGGCCGGGAACCTACGATGAGCAGTTCTTC. Its translation is CASKTRPGTYDEQFF.

Note on this clonotype: Mismatch with germline at one junction end may stem from a read error. The J gene is TRBJ2-1, the V gene TRBV20-1; unclear D gene. Germline V CDR1 and CDR2: DFQATT, SNEGSKA (reference sequence). The CDR3 consists of 14 residues. The CDR3 nucleotides read TGCAGTGCGAACCATATGAGCTCCTGCAATGAGCAGTTCTTC. Protein product: CSANHMSSCNEQFF.

This clonotype was found a few times. The chain couples TRBV4-2 to TRBJ2-5, with 12 nucleotides matching TRBD2. CDR3 length: 16 amino acids. V was pared by 2 bases and J by 5 bases, with 6 bases of the junction left unmatched. The V gene's germline CDR1 is LGHNA and CDR2 YNFKEQ. CDR3 in amino acids: CASSQTLAGGLETQYF. The CDR3 DNA reads TGTGCCAGCAGCCAAACCCTAGCGGGGGGGCTCGAGACCCAGTACTTC.

At least ten counts were recorded for this clonotype. The chain carries TRBV9 and TRBJ2-5; TRBD1 is a possible D gene (7 bases). This CDR3 comprises 14 residues. V shed 0 bases and J shed 4 bases, with 10 bases lying between them. Per the germline V gene, CDR1 is SGDLS and CDR2 is YYNGEE. As DNA, the CDR3 is TGTGCCAGCAGCGTAGGACAGGGAGGAGAGACCCAGTACTTC. Its protein is CASSVGQGGETQYF.

Many counts were recorded for this clonotype. The J gene is TRBJ2-4, the V gene TRBV20-1, with 12 bases identical to TRBD1. Germline CDR1 is DFQATT and CDR2 is SNEGSKA (reference sequence). This CDR3 region has 15 residues. The trim removed 0 bases at V and 8 bases at J, leaving 5 bases unmatched. CDR3 loop: CSARDGDRGRDIQYF. The CDR3 nucleotides are TGCAGTGCTAGAGATGGGGACAGGGGGCGGGACATTCAGTACTTC.

With regard to this clonotype: A much larger clone differs from this one at a single base, so this may be a read error. The gene calls are TRBV3-1 and TRBJ2-5, with 15 nucleotides matching TRBD2. The V gene end was trimmed by 4 bases and the J gene end by 12 bases; junction bases not matched to a gene: 6. The CDR3 has 14 residues. CDR1 and CDR2 from the germline V gene are LGHDT and YNNKEL (reference sequence). The CDR3 spells CASSRRTSGGAEYF. The CDR3, as DNA: TGTGCCAGCAGCCGCCGGACTAGCGGGGGGGCCGAGTACTTC.

The chain uses TRBV6-6 and TRBJ2-2, with a tentative D call TRBD1 (6 bases). Trimming stripped 7 bases from V and 7 bases from J, with 19 bases between. The CDR3 extends over 15 amino acids. From germline, CDR1 is MNHNY and CDR2 SVGAGI (reference sequence). In nucleotides, the CDR3 is TGTGCCAGCAACGACAGGACTGGTCTTTACGGGGAGCTGTTTTTT. Its protein product is CASNDRTGLYGELFF.